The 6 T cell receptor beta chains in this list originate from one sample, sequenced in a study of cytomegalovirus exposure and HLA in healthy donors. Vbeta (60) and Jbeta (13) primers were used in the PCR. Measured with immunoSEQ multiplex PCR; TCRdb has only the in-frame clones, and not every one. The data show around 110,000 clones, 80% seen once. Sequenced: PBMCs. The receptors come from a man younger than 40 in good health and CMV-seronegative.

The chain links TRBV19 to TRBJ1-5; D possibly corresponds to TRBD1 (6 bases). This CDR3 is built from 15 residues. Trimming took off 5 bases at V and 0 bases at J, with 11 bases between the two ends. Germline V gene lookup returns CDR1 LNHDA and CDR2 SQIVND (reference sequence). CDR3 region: CASSQAGASNQPQHF. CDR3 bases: TGTGCCAGTAGTCAGGCAGGGGCTAGCAATCAGCCCCAGCATTTT.

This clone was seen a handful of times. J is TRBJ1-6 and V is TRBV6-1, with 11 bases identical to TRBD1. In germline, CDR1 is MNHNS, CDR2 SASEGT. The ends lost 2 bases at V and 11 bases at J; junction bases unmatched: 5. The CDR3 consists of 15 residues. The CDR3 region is CASSERTGGETPLHF. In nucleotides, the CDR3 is TGTGCCAGCAGTGAAAGGACAGGGGGCGAGACACCCCTCCACTTT.

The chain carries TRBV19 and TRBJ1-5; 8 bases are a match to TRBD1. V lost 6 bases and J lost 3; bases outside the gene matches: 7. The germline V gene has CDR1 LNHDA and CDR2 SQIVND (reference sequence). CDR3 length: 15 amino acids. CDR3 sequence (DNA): TGTGCCAGTAGCCCGGGGACAGGACTCAATCAGCCCCAGCATTTT. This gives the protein CASSPGTGLNQPQHF.

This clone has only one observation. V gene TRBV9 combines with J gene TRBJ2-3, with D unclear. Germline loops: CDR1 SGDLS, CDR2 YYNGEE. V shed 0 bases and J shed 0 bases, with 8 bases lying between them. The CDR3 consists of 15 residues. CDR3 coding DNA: TGTGCCAGCAGCGTAGCTAGGCCTAGCACAGATACGCAGTATTTT. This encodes CASSVARPSTDTQYF.

CDR3 residues: CASSLDRGRRVTGELFF. CDR3 DNA: TGTGCCAGCAGCCTCGATCGGGGGAGGCGTGTCACCGGGGAGCTGTTTTTT. The J gene is TRBJ2-2, the V gene TRBV5-8; perhaps TRBD2 as D (6 bases). The V gene's germline CDR1 is SGHTS and CDR2 YDEGEE. The CDR3 extends over 17 amino acids. V lost 4 bases, J lost 4 bases, and 20 bases lay in between. Together with reference TRBV5-8 and TRBJ2-2, the CDR3 gives the full variable domain: EAGVTQSPTHLIKTRGQQATLRCSPISGHTSVYWYQQALGLGLQFLLWYDEGEERNRGNFPPRFSGRQFPNYSSELNVNALELEDSALYLCASSLDRGRRVTGELFFGEGSRLTVL.

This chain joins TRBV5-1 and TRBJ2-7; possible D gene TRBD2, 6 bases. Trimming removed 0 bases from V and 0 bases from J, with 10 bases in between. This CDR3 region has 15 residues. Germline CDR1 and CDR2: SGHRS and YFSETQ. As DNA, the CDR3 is TGCGCCAGCAGCTTGGGCGGGAACCCCTCCTACGAGCAGTACTTC. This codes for CASSLGGNPSYEQYF.